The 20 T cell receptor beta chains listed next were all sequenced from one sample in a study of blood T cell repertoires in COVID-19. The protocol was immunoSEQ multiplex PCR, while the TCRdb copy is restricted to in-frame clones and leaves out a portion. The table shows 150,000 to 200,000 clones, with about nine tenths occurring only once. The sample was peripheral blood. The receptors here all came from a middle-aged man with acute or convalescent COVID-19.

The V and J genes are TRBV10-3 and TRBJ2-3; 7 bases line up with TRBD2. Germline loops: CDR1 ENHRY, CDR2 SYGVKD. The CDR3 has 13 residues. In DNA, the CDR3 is TGTGGCTGGGGGGGAGGGAGCACAGATACGCAGTATTTT. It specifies CGWGGGSTDTQYF.

The CDR3 region has the DNA TGTGCCAGCAGGACAGACTCCTACGAGCAGTACTTC. As protein: CASRTDSYEQYF. The chain recombines TRBV12-3 or TRBV12-4 with TRBJ2-7, with D possibly matching TRBD1 (5 bases). This CDR3 has 12 amino acids. With 6 bases removed from V and 0 bases from J, the gap between germline ends came to 6 bases.

In nucleotides, the CDR3 is TGTGCCAGCAGTGTCAGTCGGGGGGGGAGCTCCTACAATGAGCAGTTCTTC. This gives the protein CASSVSRGGSSYNEQFF. The chain has TRBV2 and TRBJ2-1, with TRBD2 identical over 8 bases. The CDR3 runs to 17 residues. V dropped 4 bases and J dropped 0; count of bases not matched to a gene: 8. The germline V gene encodes CDR1 SNHLY and CDR2 FYNNEI.

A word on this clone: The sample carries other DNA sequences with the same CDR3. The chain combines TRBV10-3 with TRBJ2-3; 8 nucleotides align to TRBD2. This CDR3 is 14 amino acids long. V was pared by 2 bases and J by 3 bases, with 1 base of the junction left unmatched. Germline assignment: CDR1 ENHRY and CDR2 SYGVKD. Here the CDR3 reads CAISESGGTDTQYF. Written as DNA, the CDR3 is TGTGCCATCAGTGAGAGCGGGGGAACAGATACGCAGTATTTT.

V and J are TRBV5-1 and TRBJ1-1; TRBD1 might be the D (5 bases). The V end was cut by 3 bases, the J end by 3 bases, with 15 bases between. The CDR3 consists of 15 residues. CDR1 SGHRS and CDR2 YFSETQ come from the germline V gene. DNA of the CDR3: TGCGCCAGCAGCTGGGGGGGAAACGAGGACACTGAAGCTTTCTTT. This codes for CASSWGGNEDTEAFF.

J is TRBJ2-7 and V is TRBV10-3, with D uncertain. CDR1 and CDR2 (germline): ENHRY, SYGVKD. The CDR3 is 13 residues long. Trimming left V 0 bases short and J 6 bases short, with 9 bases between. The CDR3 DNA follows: TGTGCCATCAGTGAGTCTTCGGGTTTCGAGCAGTACTTC. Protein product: CAISESSGFEQYF.

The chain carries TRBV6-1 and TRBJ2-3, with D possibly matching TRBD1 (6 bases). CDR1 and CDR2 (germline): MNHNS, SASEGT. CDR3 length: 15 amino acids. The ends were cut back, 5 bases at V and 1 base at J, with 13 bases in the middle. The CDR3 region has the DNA TGTGCCAGCAGTCCCCGGGACACCGGCACAGATACGCAGTATTTT. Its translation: CASSPRDTGTDTQYF.

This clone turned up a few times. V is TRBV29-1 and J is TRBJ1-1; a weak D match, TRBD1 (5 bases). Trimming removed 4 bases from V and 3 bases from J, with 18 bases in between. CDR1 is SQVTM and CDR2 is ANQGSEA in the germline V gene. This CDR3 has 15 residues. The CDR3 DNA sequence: TGCAGCGTTGGTAGGGGTTGGTCCAGTCACACTGAAGCTTTCTTT. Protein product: CSVGRGWSSHTEAFF.

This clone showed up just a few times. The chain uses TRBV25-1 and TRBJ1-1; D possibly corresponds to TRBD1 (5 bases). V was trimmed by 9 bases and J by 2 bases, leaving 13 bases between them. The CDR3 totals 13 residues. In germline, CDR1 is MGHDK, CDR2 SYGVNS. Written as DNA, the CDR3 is TGTGCCAGGCCTAGGGGCGACAACACTGAAGCTTTCTTT. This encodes CARPRGDNTEAFF.

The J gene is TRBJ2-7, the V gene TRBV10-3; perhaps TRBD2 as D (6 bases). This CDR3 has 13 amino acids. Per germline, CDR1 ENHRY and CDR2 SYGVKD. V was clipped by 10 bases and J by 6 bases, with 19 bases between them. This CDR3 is CATQGLAGGEQYF. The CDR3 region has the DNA TGTGCCACGCAAGGGCTCGCCGGGGGCGAGCAGTACTTC.

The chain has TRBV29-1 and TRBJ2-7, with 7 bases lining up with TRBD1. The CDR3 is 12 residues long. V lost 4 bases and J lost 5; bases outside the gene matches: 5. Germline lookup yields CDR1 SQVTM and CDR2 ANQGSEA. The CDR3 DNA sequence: TGCAGCGTTGTTCGAGGGGGCGACGAGCAGTACTTC. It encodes CSVVRGGDEQYF.

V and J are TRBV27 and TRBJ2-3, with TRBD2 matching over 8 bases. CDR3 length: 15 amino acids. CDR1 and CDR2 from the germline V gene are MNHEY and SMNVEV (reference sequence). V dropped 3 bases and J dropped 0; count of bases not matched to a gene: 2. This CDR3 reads CASSFSGGSTDTQYF. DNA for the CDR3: TGTGCCAGCAGTTTCAGCGGGGGAAGCACAGATACGCAGTATTTT.

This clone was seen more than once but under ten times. CDR3 protein: CASSLGQGNSPLHF. CDR3 sequence (DNA): TGTGCCAGCAGCCTAGGACAGGGTAATTCACCCCTCCACTTT. The chain carries TRBV11-2 and TRBJ1-6, with 8 bases lining up with TRBD1. The V segment lost 5 bases and the J segment 6 bases; nucleotides outside the gene matches: 3. Germline assignment: CDR1 SGHAT and CDR2 FQNNGV. This CDR3 has 14 residues.

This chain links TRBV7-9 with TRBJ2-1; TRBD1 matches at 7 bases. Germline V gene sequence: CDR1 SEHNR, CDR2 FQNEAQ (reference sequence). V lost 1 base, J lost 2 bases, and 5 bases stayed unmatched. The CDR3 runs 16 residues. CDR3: CASSLDDRATYNEQFF. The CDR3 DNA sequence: TGTGCCAGCAGCTTAGACGACAGGGCTACCTACAATGAGCAGTTCTTC.

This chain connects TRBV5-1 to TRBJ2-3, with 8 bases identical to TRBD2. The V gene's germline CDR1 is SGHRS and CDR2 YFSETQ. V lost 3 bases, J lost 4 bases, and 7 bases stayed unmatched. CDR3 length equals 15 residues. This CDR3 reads CASSSTGGAADTQYF. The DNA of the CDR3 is TGCGCCAGCAGCTCCACCGGGGGGGCGGCAGATACGCAGTATTTT.

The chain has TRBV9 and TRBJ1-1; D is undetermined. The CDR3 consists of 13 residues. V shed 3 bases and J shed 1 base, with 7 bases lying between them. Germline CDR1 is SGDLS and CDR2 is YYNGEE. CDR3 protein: CASSDTTNTEAFF. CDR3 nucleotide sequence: TGTGCCAGCAGCGACACAACGAACACTGAAGCTTTCTTT.

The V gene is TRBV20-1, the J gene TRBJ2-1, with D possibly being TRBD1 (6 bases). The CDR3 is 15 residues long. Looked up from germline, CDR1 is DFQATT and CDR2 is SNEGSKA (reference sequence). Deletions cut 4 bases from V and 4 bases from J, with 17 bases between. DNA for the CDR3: TGCAGTGCTATTGAGGTGGGACAAGAGTACAATGAGCAGTTCTTC. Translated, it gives CSAIEVGQEYNEQFF.

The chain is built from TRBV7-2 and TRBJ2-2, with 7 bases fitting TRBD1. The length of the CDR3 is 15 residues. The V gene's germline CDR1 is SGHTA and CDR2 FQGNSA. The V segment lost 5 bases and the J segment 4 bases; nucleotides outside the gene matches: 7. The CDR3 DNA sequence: TGTGCCAGCAGCAGGGGGCAGGGCTCCACCGGGGAGCTGTTTTTT. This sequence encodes CASSRGQGSTGELFF.

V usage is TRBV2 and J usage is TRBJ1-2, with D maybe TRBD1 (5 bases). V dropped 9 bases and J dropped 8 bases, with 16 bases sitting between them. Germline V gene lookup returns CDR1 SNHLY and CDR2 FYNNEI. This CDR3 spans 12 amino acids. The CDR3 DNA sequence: TGTGCCAGGCCAGGGCTCCGACAGGGCTACACCTTC. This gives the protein CARPGLRQGYTF.

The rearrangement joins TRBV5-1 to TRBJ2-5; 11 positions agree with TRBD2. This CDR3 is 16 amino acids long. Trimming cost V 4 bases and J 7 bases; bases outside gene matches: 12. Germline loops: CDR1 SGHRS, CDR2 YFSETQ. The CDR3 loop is CASSQLGTSGRGTQYF. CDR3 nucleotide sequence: TGCGCCAGCAGCCAGCTGGGGACTAGCGGACGAGGGACCCAGTACTTC.